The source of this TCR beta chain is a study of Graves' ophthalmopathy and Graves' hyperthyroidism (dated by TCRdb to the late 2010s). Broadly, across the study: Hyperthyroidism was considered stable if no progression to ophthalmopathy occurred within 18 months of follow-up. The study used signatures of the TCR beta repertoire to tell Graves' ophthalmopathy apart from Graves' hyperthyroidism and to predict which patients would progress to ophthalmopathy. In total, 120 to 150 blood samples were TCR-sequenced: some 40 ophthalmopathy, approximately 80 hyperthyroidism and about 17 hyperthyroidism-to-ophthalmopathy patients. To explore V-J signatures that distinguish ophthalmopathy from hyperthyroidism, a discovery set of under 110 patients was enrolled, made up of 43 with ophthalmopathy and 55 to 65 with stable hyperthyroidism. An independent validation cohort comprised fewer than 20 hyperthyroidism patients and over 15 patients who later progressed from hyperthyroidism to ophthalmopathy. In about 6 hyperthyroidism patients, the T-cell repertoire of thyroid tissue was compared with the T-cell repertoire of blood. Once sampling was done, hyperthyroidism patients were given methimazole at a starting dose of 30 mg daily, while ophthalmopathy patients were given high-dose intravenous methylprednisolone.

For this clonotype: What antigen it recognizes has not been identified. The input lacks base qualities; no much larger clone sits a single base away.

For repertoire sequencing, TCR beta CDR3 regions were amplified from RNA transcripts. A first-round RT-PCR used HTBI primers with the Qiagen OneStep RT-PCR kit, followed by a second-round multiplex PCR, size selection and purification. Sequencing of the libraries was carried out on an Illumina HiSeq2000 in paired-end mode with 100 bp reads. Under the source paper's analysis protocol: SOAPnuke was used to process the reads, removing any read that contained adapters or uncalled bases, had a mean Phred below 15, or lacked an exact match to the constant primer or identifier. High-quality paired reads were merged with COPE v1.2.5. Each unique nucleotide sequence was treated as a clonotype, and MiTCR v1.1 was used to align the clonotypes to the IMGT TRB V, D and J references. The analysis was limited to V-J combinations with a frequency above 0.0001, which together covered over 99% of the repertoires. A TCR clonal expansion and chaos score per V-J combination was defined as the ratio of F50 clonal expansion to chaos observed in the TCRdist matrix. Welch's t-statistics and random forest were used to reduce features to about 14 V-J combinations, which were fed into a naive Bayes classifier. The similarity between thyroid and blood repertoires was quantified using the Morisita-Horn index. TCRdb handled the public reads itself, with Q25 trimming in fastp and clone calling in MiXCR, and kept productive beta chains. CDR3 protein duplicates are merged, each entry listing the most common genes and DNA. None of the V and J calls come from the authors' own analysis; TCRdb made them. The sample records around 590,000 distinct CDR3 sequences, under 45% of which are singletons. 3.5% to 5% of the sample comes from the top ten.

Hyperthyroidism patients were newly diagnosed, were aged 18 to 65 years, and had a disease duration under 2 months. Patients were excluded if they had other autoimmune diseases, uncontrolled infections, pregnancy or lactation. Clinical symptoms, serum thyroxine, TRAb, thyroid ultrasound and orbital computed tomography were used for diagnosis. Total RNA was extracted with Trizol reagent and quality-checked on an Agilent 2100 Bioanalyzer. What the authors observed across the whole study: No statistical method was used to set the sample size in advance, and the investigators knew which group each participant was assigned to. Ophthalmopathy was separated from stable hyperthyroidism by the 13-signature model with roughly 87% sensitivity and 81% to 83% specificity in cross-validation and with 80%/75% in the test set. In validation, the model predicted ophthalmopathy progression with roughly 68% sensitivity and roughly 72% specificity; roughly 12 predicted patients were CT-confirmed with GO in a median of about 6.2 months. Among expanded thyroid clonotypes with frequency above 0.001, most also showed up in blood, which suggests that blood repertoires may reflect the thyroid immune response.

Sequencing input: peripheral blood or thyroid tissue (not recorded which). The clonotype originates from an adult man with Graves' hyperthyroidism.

This receptor carries the CDR3 CAAGETGLAGELFF. The nucleotides are TGTGCGGCGGGAGAAACAGGTCTCGCCGGGGAGCTGTTTTTT. In this chain, TRBV6-6 is recombined with TRBJ2-2; TRBD2 aligns with 7 central bases. The germline V gene (reference sequence) gives CDR1 as MNHNY and CDR2 as SVGAGI. From its cysteine to its phenylalanine, the CDR3 spans 14 amino acids. Of the read, only the CDR3 DNA is kept; its 42 bases are in frame from base 1.